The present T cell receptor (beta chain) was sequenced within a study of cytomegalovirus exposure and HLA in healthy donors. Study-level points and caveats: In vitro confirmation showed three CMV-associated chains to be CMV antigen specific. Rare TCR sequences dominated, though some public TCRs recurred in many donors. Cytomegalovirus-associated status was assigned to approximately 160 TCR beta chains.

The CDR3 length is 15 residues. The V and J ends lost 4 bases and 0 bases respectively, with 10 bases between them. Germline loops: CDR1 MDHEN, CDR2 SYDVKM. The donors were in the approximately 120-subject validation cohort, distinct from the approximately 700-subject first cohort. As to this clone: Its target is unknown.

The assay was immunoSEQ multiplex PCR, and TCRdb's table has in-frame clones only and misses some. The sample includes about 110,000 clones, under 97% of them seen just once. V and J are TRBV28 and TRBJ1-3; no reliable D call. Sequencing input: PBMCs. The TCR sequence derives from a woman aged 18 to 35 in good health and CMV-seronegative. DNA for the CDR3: TGTGCCAGCAGTTACGTTCCTACCTCTGGAAACACCATATATTTT. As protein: CASSYVPTSGNTIYF.